These 13 T cell receptor beta chains came from one sample sequenced in a study of identical twins. From the 5' RACE reads, TCRdb called clonotypes with MiXCR, one entry per CDR3 protein. Of more than 650,000 distinct CDR3 sequences in the sample, approximately 6.1% were seen once. The sequencing sample was made of naive T cells sorted from blood. These receptors originate from a man aged 18 to 30 in good health.

This clonotype was seen a handful of times. This chain links TRBV29-1 with TRBJ1-1, with a possible D match to TRBD1 (6 bases). V lost 7 bases and J lost 5, with 17 bases in between. The CDR3 totals 13 residues. Germline CDR1 reads SQVTM; CDR2 reads ANQGSEA. CDR3 nucleotides: TGCAGCGCCAGGACAGCGACTTATACTGAAGCTTTCTTT. Protein sequence: CSARTATYTEAFF.

The chain employs TRBV18 and TRBJ1-6; D uncertain. This CDR3 has 14 amino acids. Trimming pared 4 bases from V and 7 bases from J, leaving 11 bases between. The germline CDR1 and CDR2 sequences are KGHSH and LQKENI. In nucleotides, the CDR3 is TGTGCCAGCTCACGAGGCGGAGAGAATTCACCCCTCCACTTT. It translates to CASSRGGENSPLHF.

This clonotype came up a few times. V gene TRBV20-1 combines with J gene TRBJ1-1; TRBD1 might be the D (5 bases). V lost 6 bases to trimming and J lost 5 bases, with 28 bases between them. This CDR3 comprises 17 residues. Germline-derived CDR1 and CDR2 are DFQATT and SNEGSKA (reference sequence). The CDR3, as DNA: TGCAGTGCCACCCCGGCCAACAGCGGGGGGGTATTTACTGAAGCTTTCTTT. Translated, it gives CSATPANSGGVFTEAFF.

This clonotype has a count of ten or more. The CDR3 loop reads CSVDYRLGSTDTQYF. CDR3 nucleotide sequence: TGCAGCGTTGACTATCGGCTAGGTAGCACAGATACGCAGTATTTT. The V and J genes are TRBV29-1 and TRBJ2-3; D uncertain. This CDR3 has 15 amino acids. Germline assignment: CDR1 SQVTM and CDR2 ANQGSEA. The V and J ends lost 3 bases and 0 bases respectively, with 13 bases between them.

The sample holds a few counts of this clonotype. The chain links TRBV7-9 to TRBJ1-4; TRBD1 agrees at 7 bases. The CDR3 totals 15 residues. Germline V gene sequence: CDR1 SEHNR, CDR2 FQNEAQ (reference sequence). Unmatched junction bases numbered 7, after V lost 4 bases and J lost 5 bases. CDR3 bases: TGTGCCAGCAGCTCCCCCGCAGGGGGGAATGAAAAACTGTTTTTT. It encodes CASSSPAGGNEKLFF.

This clonotype was seen a few times. The chain links TRBV4-1 to TRBJ2-5; 8 bases are a match to TRBD2. V trimming: 3 bases; J trimming: 2 bases; junction bases outside the gene matches: 11. This CDR3 is 17 amino acids long. CDR1 is MGHRA and CDR2 is YSYEKL in the germline V gene. The CDR3 sequence is CASSQNPSGGWQETQYF. CDR3 DNA sequence: TGCGCCAGCAGCCAGAACCCCAGCGGGGGCTGGCAAGAGACCCAGTACTTC.

This chain links TRBV19 with TRBJ1-5, with TRBD1 matching over 7 bases. Trimming removed 10 bases from V and 0 bases from J; junction bases left unmatched: 6. Germline assignment: CDR1 LNHDA and CDR2 SQIVND (reference sequence). The CDR3 consists of 14 residues. In DNA, the CDR3 is TGTGCCACCGGGACAGCCCTTAGCAATCAGCCCCAGCATTTT. This codes for CATGTALSNQPQHF.

This clonotype was picked up a small number of times. The chain combines TRBV6-2 or TRBV6-3 with TRBJ2-2; no clear D gene. Germline V gene sequence: CDR1 MNHEY, CDR2 SVGEGT. This CDR3 is 15 amino acids long. V was shortened by 2 bases and J by 1 base, with 8 bases between the two germline ends. The CDR3 sequence: CASSYRAGNTGELFF. As DNA, the CDR3 is TGTGCCAGCAGTTACCGGGCAGGGAACACCGGGGAGCTGTTTTTT.

This clonotype was counted only a few times. The chain is built from TRBV6-2 or TRBV6-3 and TRBJ2-4; D remains unclear. The CDR3 has 15 residues. V lost 4 bases and J lost 8, with 18 bases in between. Germline CDR1 is MNHEY and CDR2 is SVGEGT. CDR3 in amino acids: CASSFTNLAMDIQYF. The CDR3 nucleotides read TGTGCCAGCAGTTTTACCAATTTAGCCATGGACATTCAGTACTTC.

This clonotype was picked up many times. V and J are TRBV6-5 and TRBJ1-1, with TRBD1 as a possible D gene (6 bases). Germline V gene data show CDR1 as MNHEY and CDR2 as SVGAGI. V lost 10 bases to trimming and J lost 5 bases, with 14 bases between them. The CDR3 covers 12 residues. The chain's CDR3 is CATGGGWTEAFF. CDR3 DNA: TGTGCCACCGGCGGGGGCTGGACTGAAGCTTTCTTT.

This clonotype showed up just a few times. This sequence joins TRBV18 and TRBJ1-1; D call uncertain. Trimming took 5 bases from V and 1 from J, leaving 29 bases between them. The germline V gene has CDR1 KGHSH and CDR2 LQKENI. The CDR3 runs to 20 residues. DNA for the CDR3: TGTGCCAGCTCATATCCCCCGGAATATAGGCAGGTCGGTCCGAACACTGAAGCTTTCTTT. Protein: CASSYPPEYRQVGPNTEAFF.

This clonotype has just a few counts. This chain joins TRBV4-1 and TRBJ1-1, with D perhaps matching TRBD1 (5 bases). Germline-derived CDR1 and CDR2 are MGHRA and YSYEKL. The CDR3 is made up of 16 amino acids. V lost 1 base, J lost 1 base, and 13 bases lay in between. The CDR3, as DNA: TGCGCCAGCAGCCAAGTAGGGACCTTTACGAACACTGAAGCTTTCTTT. It codes for CASSQVGTFTNTEAFF.

This rearrangement joins TRBV13 to TRBJ2-3, with D unresolved. CDR1 PRHDT and CDR2 FYEKMQ come from the germline V gene (reference sequence). Deletions cut 11 bases from V and 5 bases from J, with 17 bases between. The CDR3 consists of 13 residues. This CDR3 reads CAFKSSLGDTQYF. As DNA, the CDR3 is TGTGCCTTCAAATCCTCACTTGGAGATACGCAGTATTTT.